This T cell receptor beta chain came from a study of spatial heterogeneity in lung cancer. V was pared by 3 bases and J by 2 bases, with 5 bases of the junction left unmatched. The CDR3 length is 15 residues. All TCR cDNA molecules were individually tagged with a unique molecular identifier. TCRdb processed the 5' RACE reads anew with MiXCR; each CDR3 protein has one entry. Of more than 35,000 distinct CDR3 sequences listed, roughly 5% are singletons. This clonotype was recorded at least ten times. The time point: sample taken at primary tumor resection. In each case, whole RNA from tumor, nontumor lung or frozen PBMC was sequenced unsorted. Donors were around 70 untreated early-stage non-small cell lung cancer patients.

This chain links TRBV12-3 or TRBV12-4 with TRBJ2-3; 7 positions match TRBD1. The sample was PBMCs, taken at surgery. The receptor was isolated from a female donor with early-stage non-small cell lung cancer. The CDR3 nucleotides read TGTGCCAGCAGTTTTCTCAGGGGGACCACAGATACGCAGTATTTT. Encoded protein: CASSFLRGTTDTQYF.